This T cell receptor (beta chain) was recovered during a study of T cell repertoires in cytomegalovirus infection (dated by TCRdb to the late 2010s). For the study in its entirety: Peptide stimulations targeted recently identified HLA-C-restricted CMV epitopes, whose presentation resists viral immunomodulation, together with well-studied HLA-B-restricted epitopes. Because public TCR beta signatures pointed to carriage of CMV infection together with the matching HLA type, the HLA type of each donor mattered for the analysis. The paper's findings and limits, for the study overall: The ex vivo response was dominated by HLA-C-restricted CMV-specific TCR beta clonotypes, and the single most frequent clonotype in two of eight donors was supplied by these HLA-C-restricted clonotypes. Cumulative frequency of public TCR beta family members discriminated carriers of CMV infection plus the relevant HLA type in this cohort and an independent 352-donor cohort.

From the cysteine up to the phenylalanine, the CDR3 has a length of 14 residues. The only DNA kept is the CDR3, 42 bases in frame from the first base. Germline trimming: 2 bases from V, 2 bases from J; junction bases outside gene matches: 1. Based on the germline V gene, the CDR1 and CDR2 sequences are MNHEY and SVGAGI. In regard to this clonotype: Its antigen is not yet known. No base quality values were provided; no much bigger clone lies one nucleotide off.

What this sample's treatment or condition label stands for: in vitro stimulation with specific CMV peptide epitopes to enrich CMV-specific T cells. Instrument used: Illumina HiSeq 1500. TCRdb reprocessing: public reads trimmed at Q25 with fastp, clones called with MiXCR, in-frame beta chains kept. CDR3 protein duplicates are merged, each entry listing the most common genes and DNA. The sample yields about 920,000 distinct CDR3 sequences; less than 35% were counted once. The top ten clonotypes cover over 12% of the sample. This chain joins TRBV6-5 to TRBJ2-3, with 7 bases aligning to TRBD1. The sequence was collected from a human donor in good health (CMV status not recorded). Some clones in this sample may be carry-over from other donors' samples. The material was cultured CD8+ T cells from PBMCs, obtained from culture after CMV antigen stimulation. The CDR3 region has the sequence CASSYDRDTDTQYF. The DNA is TGTGCCAGCAGTTACGACAGGGACACAGATACGCAGTATTTT.